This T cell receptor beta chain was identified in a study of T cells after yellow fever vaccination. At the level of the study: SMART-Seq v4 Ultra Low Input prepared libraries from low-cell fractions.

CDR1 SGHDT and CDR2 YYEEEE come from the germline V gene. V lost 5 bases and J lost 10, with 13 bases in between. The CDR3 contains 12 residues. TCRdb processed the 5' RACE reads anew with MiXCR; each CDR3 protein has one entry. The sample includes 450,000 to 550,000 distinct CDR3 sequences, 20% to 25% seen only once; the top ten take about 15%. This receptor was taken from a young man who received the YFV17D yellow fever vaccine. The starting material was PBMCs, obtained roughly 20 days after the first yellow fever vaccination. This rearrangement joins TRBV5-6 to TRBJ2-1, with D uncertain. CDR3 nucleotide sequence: TGTGCCAGCAGTTGGATGTCGATGGAGCAGTTCTTC. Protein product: CASSWMSMEQFF.